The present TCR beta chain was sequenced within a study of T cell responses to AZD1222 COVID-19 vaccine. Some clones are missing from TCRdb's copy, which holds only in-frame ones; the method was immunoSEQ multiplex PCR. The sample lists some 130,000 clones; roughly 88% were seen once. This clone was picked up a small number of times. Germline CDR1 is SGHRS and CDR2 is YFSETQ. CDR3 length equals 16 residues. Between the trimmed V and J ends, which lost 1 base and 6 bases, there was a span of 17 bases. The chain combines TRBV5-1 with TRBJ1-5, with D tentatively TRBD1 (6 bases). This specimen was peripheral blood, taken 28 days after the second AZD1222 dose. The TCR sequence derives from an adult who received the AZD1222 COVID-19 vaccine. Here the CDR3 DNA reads TGCGCCAGCAGCTTGAGAGGTGGGGGCGAGGGTCAGCCCCAGCATTTT. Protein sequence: CASSLRGGGEGQPQHF.